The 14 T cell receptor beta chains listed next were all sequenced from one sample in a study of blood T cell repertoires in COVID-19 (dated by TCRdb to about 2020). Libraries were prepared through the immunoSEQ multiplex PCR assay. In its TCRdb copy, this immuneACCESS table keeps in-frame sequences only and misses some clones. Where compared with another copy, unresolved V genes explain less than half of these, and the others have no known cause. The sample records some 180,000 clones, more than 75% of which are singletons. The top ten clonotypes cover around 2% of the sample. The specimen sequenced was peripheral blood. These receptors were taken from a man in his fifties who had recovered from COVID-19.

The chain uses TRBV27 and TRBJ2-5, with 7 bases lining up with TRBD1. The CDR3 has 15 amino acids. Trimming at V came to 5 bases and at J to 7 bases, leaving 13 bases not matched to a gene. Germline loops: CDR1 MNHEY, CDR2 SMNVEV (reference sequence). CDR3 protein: CASSLRQGGIGTQYF. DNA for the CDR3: TGTGCCAGCAGTCTCCGACAGGGTGGAATTGGGACCCAGTACTTC.

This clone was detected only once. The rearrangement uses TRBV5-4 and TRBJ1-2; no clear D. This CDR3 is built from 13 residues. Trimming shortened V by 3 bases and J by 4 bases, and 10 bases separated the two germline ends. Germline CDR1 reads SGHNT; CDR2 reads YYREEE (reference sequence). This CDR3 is CASSSPVLYGYTF. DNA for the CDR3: TGTGCCAGCAGCTCCCCTGTACTCTATGGCTACACCTTC.

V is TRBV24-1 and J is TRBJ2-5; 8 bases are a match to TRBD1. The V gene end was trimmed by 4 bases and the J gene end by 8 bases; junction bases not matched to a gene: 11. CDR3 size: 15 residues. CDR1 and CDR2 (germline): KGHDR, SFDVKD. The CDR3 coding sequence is TGTGCCACCAGTGAGGTAGGACAGGGTTTAGGAACCCAGTACTTC. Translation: CATSEVGQGLGTQYF.

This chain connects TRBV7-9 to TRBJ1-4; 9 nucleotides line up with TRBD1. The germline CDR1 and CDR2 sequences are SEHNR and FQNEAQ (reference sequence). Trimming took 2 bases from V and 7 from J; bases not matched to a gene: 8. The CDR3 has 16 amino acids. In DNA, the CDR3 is TGTGCCAGCAGCTTAAGGCGGGGACAGGGCGCTGAAAAACTGTTTTTT. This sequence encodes CASSLRRGQGAEKLFF.

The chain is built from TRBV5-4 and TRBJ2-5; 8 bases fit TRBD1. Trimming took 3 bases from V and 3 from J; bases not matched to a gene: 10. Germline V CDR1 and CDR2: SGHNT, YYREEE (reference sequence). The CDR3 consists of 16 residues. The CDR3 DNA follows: TGTGCCAGCAGCTCTCAGGGGGCGCTAAAGGAAGAGACCCAGTACTTC. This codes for CASSSQGALKEETQYF.

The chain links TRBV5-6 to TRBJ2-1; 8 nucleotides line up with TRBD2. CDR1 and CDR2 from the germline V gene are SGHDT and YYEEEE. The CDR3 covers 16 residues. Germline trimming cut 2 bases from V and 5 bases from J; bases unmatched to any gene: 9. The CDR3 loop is CASSFRSSGTNNEQFF. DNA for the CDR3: TGTGCCAGCAGCTTTCGGAGTAGCGGGACCAACAATGAGCAGTTCTTC. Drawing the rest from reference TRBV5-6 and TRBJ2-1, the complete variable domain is DAGVTQSPTHLIKTRGQQVTLRCSPKSGHDTVSWYQQALGQGPQFIFQYYEEEERQRGNFPDRFSGHQFPNYSSELNVNALLLGDSALYLCASSFRSSGTNNEQFFGPGTRLTVL.

For the CDR3, the DNA is TGTGCCTGGGGGAAGGAGGGTCGCAATCAGCCCCAGCATTTT. The encoded protein is CAWGKEGRNQPQHF. V is TRBV30 and J is TRBJ1-5; D is ambiguous. This CDR3 is built from 14 residues. Trimming shortened V by 5 bases and J by 2 bases, and 13 bases separated the two germline ends. Looked up from germline, CDR1 is GTSNPN and CDR2 is SVGIG (reference sequence).

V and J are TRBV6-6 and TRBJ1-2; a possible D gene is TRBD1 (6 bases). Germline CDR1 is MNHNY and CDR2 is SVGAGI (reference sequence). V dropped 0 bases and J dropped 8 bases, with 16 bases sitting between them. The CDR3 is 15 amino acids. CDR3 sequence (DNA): TGTGCCAGCAGTTACTCGGGGGCATCCCCGGGGGGCTACACCTTC. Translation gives CASSYSGASPGGYTF.

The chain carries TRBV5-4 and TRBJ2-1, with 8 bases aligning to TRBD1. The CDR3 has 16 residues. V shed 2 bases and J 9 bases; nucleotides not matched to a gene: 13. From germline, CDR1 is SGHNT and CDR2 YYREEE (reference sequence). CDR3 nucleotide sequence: TGTGCCAGCAGCTTAATTCTTGGACAGGGAGGCGGTGAGCAGTTCTTC. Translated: CASSLILGQGGGEQFF.

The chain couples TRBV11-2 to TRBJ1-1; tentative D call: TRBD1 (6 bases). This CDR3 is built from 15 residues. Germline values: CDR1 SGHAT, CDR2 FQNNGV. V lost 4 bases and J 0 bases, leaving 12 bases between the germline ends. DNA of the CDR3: TGTGCCAGCAGCTCATCACAGGGAATGAACACTGAAGCTTTCTTT. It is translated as CASSSSQGMNTEAFF. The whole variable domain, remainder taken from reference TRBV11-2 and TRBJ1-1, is EAGVAQSPRYKIIEKRQSVAFWCNPISGHATLYWYQQILGQGPKLLIQFQNNGVVDDSQLPKDRFSAERLKGVDSTLKIQPAKLEDSAVYLCASSSSQGMNTEAFFGQGTRLTVV.

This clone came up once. CDR3 sequence reads: CASNQGGSSYNEQFF. CDR3 bases: TGTGCCAGCAACCAAGGAGGGAGCTCCTACAATGAGCAGTTCTTC. The genes are TRBV27 and TRBJ2-1, with D possibly being TRBD2 (6 bases). V lost 7 bases to trimming and J lost 0 bases, with 13 bases between them. Germline assignment: CDR1 MNHEY and CDR2 SMNVEV (reference sequence). The CDR3 runs to 15 residues.

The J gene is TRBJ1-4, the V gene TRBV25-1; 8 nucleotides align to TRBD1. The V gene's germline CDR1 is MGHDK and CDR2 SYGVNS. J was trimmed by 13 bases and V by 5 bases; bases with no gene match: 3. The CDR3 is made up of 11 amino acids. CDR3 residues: CASSTGTGLFF. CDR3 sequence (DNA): TGTGCCAGCAGTACCGGGACAGGACTGTTTTTT.

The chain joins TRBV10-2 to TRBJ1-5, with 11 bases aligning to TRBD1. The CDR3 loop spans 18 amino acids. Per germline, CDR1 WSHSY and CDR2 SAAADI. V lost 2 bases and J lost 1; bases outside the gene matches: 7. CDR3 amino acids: CASSEKRTGGWSNQPQHF. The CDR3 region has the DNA TGCGCCAGCAGTGAGAAAAGGACAGGGGGCTGGAGCAATCAGCCCCAGCATTTT.

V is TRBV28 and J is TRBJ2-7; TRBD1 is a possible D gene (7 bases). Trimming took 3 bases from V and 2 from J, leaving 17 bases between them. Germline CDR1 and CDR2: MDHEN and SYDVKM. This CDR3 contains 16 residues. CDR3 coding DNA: TGTGCCAGCAGTTTCCGCGGGACAGAGATAACCTACGAGCAGTACTTC. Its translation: CASSFRGTEITYEQYF.